Shown below are 6 T cell receptor beta chains from a single sample sequenced in a study of Tregs in tolerant kidney transplant recipients. Using immunoSEQ multiplex PCR, the repertoire was profiled, and TCRdb retains in-frame clones only, with some absent. The repertoire holds more than 60,000 clones, with 85% to 90% as singletons. The sample here was CD4+ T cells from blood, taken before the transplant. Receptors originate from a human donor who received a combined kidney and bone marrow transplant.

V and J are TRBV4-2 and TRBJ2-7; TRBD1 is a possible D gene (6 bases). Germline V gene data show CDR1 as LGHNA and CDR2 as YNFKEQ. Trimming removed 3 bases from V and 5 bases from J, with 17 bases in between. This CDR3 is built from 15 residues. CDR3 sequence reads: CASSQGGQGYDEQYF. The CDR3 DNA reads as TGTGCCAGCAGCCAGGGTGGGCAGGGGTACGACGAGCAGTACTTC.

The chain couples TRBV7-2 to TRBJ2-7; possible D gene TRBD2, 6 bases. This CDR3 contains 13 residues. From germline, CDR1 is SGHTA and CDR2 FQGNSA. Trimming shortened V by 2 bases and J by 6 bases, and 11 bases separated the two germline ends. CDR3 amino acids: CASSLISGVEQYF. CDR3 sequence (DNA): TGTGCCAGCAGCTTAATCTCGGGAGTCGAGCAGTACTTC.

The chain employs TRBV5-1 and TRBJ1-4, with 10 bases lining up with TRBD1. CDR1 SGHRS and CDR2 YFSETQ come from the germline V gene. V lost 4 bases to trimming and J lost 4 bases; unmatched junction nucleotides: 13. The CDR3 runs 18 residues. For the CDR3, the DNA is TGCGCCAGCAGCCCGGGACAGGGGTTCCAGAAGGGTAATGAAAAACTGTTTTTT. It encodes CASSPGQGFQKGNEKLFF.

The chain combines TRBV28 with TRBJ1-2, with D unresolved. The CDR3 has 15 amino acids. V was trimmed by 5 bases and J by 1 base, leaving 14 bases between them. Germline CDR1 reads MDHEN; CDR2 reads SYDVKM. The CDR3 DNA reads as TGTGCCAGCAGTCCGCCGGCAGGAAATAACTATGGCTACACCTTC. It translates to CASSPPAGNNYGYTF.

The chain has TRBV6-6 and TRBJ2-1; D call uncertain. In germline, CDR1 is MNHNY, CDR2 SVGAGI (reference sequence). The germline V and J ends were trimmed by 2 bases and 3 bases, with 8 bases remaining between them. This CDR3 is 14 amino acids long. The CDR3 region has the DNA TGTGCCAGCAGTTACGGGCAGAACTACAATGAGCAGTTCTTC. This translates into CASSYGQNYNEQFF.

The chain has TRBV5-1 and TRBJ2-7; TRBD1 matches at 8 bases. The CDR3 length is 14 residues. Germline loops: CDR1 SGHRS, CDR2 YFSETQ. With V trimmed by 2 bases and J by 2 bases, 3 bases remained unmatched. The CDR3 coding sequence is TGCGCCAGCAGCTTACAGGGGGAAACCTACGAGCAGTACTTC. Its protein is CASSLQGETYEQYF.